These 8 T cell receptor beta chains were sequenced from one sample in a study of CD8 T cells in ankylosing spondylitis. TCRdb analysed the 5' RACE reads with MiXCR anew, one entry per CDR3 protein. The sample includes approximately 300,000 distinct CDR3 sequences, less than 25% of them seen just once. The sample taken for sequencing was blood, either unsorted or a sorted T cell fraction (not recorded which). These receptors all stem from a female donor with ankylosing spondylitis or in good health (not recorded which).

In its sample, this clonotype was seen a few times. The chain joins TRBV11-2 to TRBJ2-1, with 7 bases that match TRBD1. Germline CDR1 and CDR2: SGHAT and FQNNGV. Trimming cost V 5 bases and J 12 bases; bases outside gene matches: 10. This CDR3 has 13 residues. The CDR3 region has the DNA TGTGCCAGCAGCCCAATACTTAGACAGGGGCAGTTCTTC. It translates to CASSPILRQGQFF.

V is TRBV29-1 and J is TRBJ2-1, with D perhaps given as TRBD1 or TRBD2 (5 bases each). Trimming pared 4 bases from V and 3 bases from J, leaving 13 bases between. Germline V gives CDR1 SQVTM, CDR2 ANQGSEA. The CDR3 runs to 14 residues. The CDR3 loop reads CSVVGSRGYNEQFF. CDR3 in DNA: TGCAGCGTTGTTGGGAGTAGGGGCTACAATGAGCAGTTCTTC.

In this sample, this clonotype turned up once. CDR3 coding DNA: TGCAGTGCTCGTAAAAAACTAGCGGGAGATCACTACGAGCAGTACTTC. Translation gives CSARKKLAGDHYEQYF. The chain recombines TRBV20-1 with TRBJ2-7; 11 positions agree with TRBD2. J gave up 3 bases and V 5 bases, and 12 bases lay outside the gene matches. Germline lookup yields CDR1 DFQATT and CDR2 SNEGSKA (reference sequence). The CDR3 is made up of 16 amino acids.

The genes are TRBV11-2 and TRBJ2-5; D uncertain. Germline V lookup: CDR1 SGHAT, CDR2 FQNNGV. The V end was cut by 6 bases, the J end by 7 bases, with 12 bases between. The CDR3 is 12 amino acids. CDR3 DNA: TGTGCCAGCAGTCCCGGCGGCGGGACCCAGTACTTC. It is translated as CASSPGGGTQYF.

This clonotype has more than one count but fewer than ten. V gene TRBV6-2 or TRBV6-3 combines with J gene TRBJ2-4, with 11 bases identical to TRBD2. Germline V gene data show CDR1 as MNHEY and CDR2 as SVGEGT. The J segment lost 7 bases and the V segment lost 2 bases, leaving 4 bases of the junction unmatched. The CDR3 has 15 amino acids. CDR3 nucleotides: TGTGCCAGCAGTTACGAGCTAGCGGGAGGTAACATTCAGTACTTC. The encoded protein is CASSYELAGGNIQYF.

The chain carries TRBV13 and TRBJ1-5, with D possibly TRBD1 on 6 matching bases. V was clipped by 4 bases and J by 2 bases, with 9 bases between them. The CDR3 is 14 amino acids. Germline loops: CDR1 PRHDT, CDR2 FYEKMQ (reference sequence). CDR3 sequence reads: CASSSTGRNQPQHF. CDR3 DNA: TGTGCCAGCAGCTCAACAGGGCGCAATCAGCCCCAGCATTTT. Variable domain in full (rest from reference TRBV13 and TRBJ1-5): AAGVIQSPRHLIKEKRETATLKCYPIPRHDTVYWYQQGPGQDPQFLISFYEKMQSDKGSIPDRFSAQQFSDYHSELNMSSLELGDSALYFCASSSTGRNQPQHFGDGTRLSIL.

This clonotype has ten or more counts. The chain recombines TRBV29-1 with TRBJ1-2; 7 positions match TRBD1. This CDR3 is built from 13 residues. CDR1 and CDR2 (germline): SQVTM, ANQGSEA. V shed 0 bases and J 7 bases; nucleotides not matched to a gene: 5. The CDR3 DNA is TGCAGCGTTGAAGAGGTACAGGGGAGTGGCTACACCTTC. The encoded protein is CSVEEVQGSGYTF.

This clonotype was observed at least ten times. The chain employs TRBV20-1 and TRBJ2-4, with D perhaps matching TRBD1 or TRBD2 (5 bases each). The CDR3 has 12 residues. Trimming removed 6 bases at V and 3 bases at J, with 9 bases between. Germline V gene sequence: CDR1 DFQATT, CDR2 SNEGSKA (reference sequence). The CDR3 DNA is TGCAGTGCCGAGAGGGGCAAAAACATTCAGTACTTC. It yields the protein CSAERGKNIQYF.